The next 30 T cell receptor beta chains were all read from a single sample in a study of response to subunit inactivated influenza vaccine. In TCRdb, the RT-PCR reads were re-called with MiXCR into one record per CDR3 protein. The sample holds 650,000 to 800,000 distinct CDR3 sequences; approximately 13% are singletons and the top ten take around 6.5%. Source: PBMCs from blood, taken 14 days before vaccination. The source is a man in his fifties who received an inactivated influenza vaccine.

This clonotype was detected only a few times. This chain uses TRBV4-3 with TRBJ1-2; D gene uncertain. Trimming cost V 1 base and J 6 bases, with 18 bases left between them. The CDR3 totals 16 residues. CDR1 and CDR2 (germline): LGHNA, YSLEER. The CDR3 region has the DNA TGCGCCAGCAGCCAAGGGGCAGGCCTCCTTTTACATGGCTACACCTTC. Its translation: CASSQGAGLLLHGYTF.

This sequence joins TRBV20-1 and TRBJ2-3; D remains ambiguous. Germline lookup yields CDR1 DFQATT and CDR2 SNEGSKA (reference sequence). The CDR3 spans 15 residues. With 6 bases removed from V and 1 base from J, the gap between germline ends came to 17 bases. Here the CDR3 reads CSAAPHTRGTDTQYF. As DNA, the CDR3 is TGCAGTGCCGCACCCCACACCCGGGGCACAGATACGCAGTATTTT.

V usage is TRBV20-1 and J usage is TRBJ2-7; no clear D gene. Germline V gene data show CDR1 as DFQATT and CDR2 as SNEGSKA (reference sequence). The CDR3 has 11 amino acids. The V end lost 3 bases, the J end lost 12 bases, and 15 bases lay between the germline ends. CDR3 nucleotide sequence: TGCAGTGCTAGGCAAACAGTGGGGTGGTACTTC. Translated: CSARQTVGWYF.

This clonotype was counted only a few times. CDR3 residues: CASSGRGRRMDEQFF. The DNA of the CDR3 is TGTGCCAGCAGCGGGAGGGGGCGGAGGATGGATGAGCAGTTCTTC. The J gene is TRBJ2-1, the V gene TRBV9; TRBD1 is a possible D gene (7 bases). The CDR3 is 15 residues long. Trimming left V 3 bases short and J 8 bases short, with 18 bases between. Germline CDR1 SGDLS, CDR2 YYNGEE.

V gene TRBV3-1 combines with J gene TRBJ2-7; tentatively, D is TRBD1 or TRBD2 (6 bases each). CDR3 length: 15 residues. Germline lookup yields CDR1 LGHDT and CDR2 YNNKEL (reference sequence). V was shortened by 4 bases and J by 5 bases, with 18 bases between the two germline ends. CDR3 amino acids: CASSRRRGTAHEQYF. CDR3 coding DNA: TGTGCCAGCAGCCGAAGGAGGGGGACCGCGCACGAGCAGTACTTC.

CDR3 nucleotides: TGTGCCAGCAGTTGGACAGTTTTAGATGGCTACACCTTC. Translation: CASSWTVLDGYTF. The chain uses TRBV12-3 or TRBV12-4 and TRBJ1-2; the D gene is possibly TRBD1 (6 bases). This CDR3 contains 13 residues. With 4 bases removed from V and 6 bases from J, the gap between germline ends came to 12 bases.

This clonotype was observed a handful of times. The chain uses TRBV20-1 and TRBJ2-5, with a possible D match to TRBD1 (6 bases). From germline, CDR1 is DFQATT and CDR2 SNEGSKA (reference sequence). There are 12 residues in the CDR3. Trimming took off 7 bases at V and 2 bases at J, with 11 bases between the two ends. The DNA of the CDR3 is TGCAGTGGAAAACAGGGACAAGAGACCCAGTACTTC. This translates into CSGKQGQETQYF.

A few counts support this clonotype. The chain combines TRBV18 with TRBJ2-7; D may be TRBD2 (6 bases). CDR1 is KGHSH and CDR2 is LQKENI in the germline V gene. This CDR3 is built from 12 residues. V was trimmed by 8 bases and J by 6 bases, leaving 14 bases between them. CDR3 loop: CASGTPGFEQYF. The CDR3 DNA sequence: TGTGCCAGCGGGACTCCCGGGTTCGAGCAGTACTTC.

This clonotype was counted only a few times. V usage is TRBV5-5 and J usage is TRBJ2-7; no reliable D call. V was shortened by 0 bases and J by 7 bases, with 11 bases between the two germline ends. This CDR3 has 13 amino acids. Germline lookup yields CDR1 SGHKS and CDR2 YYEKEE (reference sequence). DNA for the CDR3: TGTGCCAGCAGCTTGGCATCCGTGGGGGAGCAGTACTTC. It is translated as CASSLASVGEQYF.

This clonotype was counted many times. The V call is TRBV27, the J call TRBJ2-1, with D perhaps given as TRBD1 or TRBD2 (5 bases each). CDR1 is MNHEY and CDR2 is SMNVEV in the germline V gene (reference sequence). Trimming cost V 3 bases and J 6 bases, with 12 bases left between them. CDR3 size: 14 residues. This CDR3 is CASSFGTAANEQFF. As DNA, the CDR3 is TGTGCCAGCAGTTTCGGGACCGCAGCCAATGAGCAGTTCTTC.

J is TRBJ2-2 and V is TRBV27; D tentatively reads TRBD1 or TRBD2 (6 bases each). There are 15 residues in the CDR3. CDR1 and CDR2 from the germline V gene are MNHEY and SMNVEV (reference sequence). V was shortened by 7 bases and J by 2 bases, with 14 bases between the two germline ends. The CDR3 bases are TGTGCCAGCAATACCCGGGGGCCCAACACCGGGGAGCTGTTTTTT. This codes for CASNTRGPNTGELFF.

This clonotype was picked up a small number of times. The CDR3 loop reads CASSFGYQGEAFF. As DNA, the CDR3 is TGTGCCAGCAGCTTCGGGTATCAAGGGGAAGCTTTCTTT. The V gene is TRBV7-2, the J gene TRBJ1-1; D ambiguous. Germline CDR1 and CDR2: SGHTA and FQGNSA. The ends were cut back, 3 bases at V and 8 bases at J, with 13 bases in the middle. The CDR3 extends over 13 amino acids.

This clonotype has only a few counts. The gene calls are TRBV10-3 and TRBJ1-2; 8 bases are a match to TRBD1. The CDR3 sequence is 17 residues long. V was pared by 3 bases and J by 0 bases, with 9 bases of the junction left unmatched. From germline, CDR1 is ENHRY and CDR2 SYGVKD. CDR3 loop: CAISDSTGAEANYGYTF. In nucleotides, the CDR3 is TGTGCCATCAGTGACTCGACAGGGGCGGAAGCTAACTATGGCTACACCTTC.

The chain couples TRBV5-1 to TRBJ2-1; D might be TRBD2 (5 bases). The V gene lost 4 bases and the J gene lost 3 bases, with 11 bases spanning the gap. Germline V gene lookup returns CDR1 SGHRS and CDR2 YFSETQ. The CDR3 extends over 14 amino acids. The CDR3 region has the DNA TGCGCCAGCAGCAACGGGAACAACTACAATGAGCAGTTCTTC. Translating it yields CASSNGNNYNEQFF.

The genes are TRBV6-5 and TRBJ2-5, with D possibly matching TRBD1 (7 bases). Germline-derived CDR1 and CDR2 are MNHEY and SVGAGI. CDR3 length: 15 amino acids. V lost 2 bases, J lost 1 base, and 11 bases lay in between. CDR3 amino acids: CASSYGGGVQETQYF. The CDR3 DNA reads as TGTGCCAGCAGTTACGGAGGGGGCGTCCAAGAGACCCAGTACTTC.

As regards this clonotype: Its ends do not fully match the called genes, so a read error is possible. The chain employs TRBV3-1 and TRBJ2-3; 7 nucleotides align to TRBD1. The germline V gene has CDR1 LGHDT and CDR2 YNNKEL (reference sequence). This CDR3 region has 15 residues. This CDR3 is CATSSKGQFRDTQYF. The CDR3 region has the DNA TGTGCCACCAGCTCAAAGGGACAGTTTCGAGATACGCAGTATTTT.

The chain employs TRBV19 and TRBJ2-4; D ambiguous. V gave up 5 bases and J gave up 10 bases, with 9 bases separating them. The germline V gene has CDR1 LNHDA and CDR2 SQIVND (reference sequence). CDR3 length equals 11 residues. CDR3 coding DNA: TGTGCCAGTAGTTACGGAGAAATTCAGTACTTC. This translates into CASSYGEIQYF.

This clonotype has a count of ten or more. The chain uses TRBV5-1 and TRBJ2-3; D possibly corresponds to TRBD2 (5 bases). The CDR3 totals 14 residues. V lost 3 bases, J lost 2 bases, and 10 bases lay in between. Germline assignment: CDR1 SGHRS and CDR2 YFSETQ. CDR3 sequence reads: CASSYGLDTDTQYF. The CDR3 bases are TGCGCCAGCAGCTACGGACTTGACACAGATACGCAGTATTTT. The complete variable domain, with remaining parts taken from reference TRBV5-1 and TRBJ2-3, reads KAGVTQTPRYLIKTRGQQVTLSCSPISGHRSVSWYQQTPGQGLQFLFEYFSETQRNKGNFPGRFSGRQFSNSRSEMNVSTLELGDSALYLCASSYGLDTDTQYFGPGTRLTVL.

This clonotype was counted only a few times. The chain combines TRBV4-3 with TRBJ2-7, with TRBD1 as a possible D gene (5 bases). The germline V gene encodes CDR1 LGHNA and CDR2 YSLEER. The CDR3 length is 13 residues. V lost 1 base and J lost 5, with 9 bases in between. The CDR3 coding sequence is TGCGCCAGCAGCCAAGTTGCAGGGAACGAGCAGTACTTC. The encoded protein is CASSQVAGNEQYF.

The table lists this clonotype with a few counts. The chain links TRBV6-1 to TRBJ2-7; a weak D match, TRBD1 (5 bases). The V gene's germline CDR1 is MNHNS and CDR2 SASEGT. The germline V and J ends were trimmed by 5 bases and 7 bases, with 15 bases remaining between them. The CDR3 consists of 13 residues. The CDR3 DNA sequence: TGTGCCAGCAGTCCCAGCAGGGCAGGGGAGCAGTACTTC. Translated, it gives CASSPSRAGEQYF.

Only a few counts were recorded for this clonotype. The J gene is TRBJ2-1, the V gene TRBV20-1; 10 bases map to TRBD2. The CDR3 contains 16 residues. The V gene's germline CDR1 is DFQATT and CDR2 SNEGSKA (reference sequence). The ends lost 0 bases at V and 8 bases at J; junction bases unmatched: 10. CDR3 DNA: TGCAGTGCTAGAGATAGTAAGCGGGGGGGCCGGGATGAGCAGTTCTTC. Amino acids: CSARDSKRGGRDEQFF.

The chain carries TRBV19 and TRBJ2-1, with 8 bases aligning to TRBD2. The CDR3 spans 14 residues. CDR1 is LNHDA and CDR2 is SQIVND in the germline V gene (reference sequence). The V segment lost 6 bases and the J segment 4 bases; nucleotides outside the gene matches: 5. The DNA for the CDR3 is TGTGCCAGTAGCGGGACTAGGCGATACAATGAGCAGTTCTTC. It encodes CASSGTRRYNEQFF.

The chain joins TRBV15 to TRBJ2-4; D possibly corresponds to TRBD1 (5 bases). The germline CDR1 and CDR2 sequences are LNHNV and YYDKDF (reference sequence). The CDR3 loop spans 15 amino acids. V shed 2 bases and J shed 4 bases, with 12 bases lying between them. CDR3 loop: CATSRIVDRKNIQYF. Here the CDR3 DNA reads TGTGCCACCAGCAGAATTGTAGACAGAAAAAACATTCAGTACTTC.

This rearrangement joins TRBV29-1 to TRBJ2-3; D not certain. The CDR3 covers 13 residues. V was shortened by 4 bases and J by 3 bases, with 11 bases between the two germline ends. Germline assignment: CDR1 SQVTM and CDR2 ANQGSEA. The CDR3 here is CSVVRSPTDTQYF. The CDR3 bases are TGCAGCGTTGTGCGGAGCCCTACAGATACGCAGTATTTT.

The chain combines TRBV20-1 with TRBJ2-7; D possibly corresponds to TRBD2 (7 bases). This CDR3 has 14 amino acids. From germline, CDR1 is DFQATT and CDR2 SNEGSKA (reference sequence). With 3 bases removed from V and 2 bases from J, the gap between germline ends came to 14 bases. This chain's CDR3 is CSASRGRATYEQYF. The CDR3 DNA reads TGCAGTGCTAGTAGGGGGAGGGCCACCTACGAGCAGTACTTC.

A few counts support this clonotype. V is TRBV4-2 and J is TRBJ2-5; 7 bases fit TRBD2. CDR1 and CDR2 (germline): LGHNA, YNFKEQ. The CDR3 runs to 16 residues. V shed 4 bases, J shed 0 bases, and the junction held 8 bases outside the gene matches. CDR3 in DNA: TGTGCCAGCAGCCTGGAGGCGGGGGTAGACCAAGAGACCCAGTACTTC. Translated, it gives CASSLEAGVDQETQYF.

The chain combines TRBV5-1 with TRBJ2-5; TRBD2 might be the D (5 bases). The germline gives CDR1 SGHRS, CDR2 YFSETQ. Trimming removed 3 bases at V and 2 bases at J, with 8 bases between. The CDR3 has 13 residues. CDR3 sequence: CASSWTLQETQYF. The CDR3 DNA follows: TGCGCCAGCAGCTGGACTCTACAAGAGACCCAGTACTTC.

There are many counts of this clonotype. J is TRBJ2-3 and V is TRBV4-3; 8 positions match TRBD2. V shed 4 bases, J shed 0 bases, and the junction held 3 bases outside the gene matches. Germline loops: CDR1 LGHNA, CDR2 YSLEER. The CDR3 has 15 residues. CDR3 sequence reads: CASSPTSGSTDTQYF. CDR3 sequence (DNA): TGCGCCAGCAGCCCAACTAGCGGAAGCACAGATACGCAGTATTTT.

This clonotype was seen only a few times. CDR3 protein: CSASRGEYQETQYF. Written as DNA, the CDR3 is TGCAGTGCTAGTAGAGGGGAGTACCAAGAGACCCAGTACTTC. The chain recombines TRBV20-1 with TRBJ2-5; D may correspond to TRBD1 or TRBD2 (5 bases each). The CDR3 loop spans 14 amino acids. Deletions cut 3 bases from V and 0 bases from J, with 11 bases between. Germline CDR1 and CDR2: DFQATT and SNEGSKA (reference sequence).

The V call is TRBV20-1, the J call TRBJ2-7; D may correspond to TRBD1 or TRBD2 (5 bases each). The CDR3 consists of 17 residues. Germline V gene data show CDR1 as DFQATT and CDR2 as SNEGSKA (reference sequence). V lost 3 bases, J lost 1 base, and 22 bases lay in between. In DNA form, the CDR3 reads TGCAGTGCTAGGGTTTTTGGGGACCTATACTCTTCCTACGAGCAGTACTTC. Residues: CSARVFGDLYSSYEQYF.